This TCR beta chain derives from a study of preoperative IRX-2 immunotherapy in early breast cancer (dated by TCRdb to 2018 to 2020). The CDR3, from cysteine to phenylalanine, totals 15 residues. Of all the DNA, just the CDR3 is kept, 45 bases in frame from base 1. Details on this clone: Its antigen is still unknown. No base qualities exist here, and no much larger clone lies one base off it.

Libraries were constructed by the immunoSEQ multiplex PCR assay. The table was pulled from immuneACCESS by TCRdb, which kept in-frame rearrangements only. Such tables lose some clones; where checked, under half of the loss comes from unresolved V genes, and the rest has no known cause. The sample table records approximately 100,000 clones; 80% to 90% of these occur just once. About 2% of the sample comes from the top ten. In light of the paper, this sample's treatment or condition label describes: preoperative locoregional IRX-2 cytokine immunotherapy. The samples were obtained from a phase Ib study in which preoperative, locoregional IRX-2 cytokine immunotherapy intended to prime immune responses was tested. Donors were patients with early-stage breast cancer who received IRX-2 before surgery.

Sample: tumor tissue, taken after IRX-2 immunotherapy. This receptor was identified in a human donor with breast cancer. The chain employs TRBV1 and TRBJ2-1; no check of the table's D call, TRBD1, against the DNA was made. TRBV1 is annotated as a pseudogene. The nucleotides are TGCGCCAGCAGCCAAGAGGCAGGGGGCTTGTCTGAGCAGTTCTTC. Protein translation: CASSQEAGGLSEQFF.